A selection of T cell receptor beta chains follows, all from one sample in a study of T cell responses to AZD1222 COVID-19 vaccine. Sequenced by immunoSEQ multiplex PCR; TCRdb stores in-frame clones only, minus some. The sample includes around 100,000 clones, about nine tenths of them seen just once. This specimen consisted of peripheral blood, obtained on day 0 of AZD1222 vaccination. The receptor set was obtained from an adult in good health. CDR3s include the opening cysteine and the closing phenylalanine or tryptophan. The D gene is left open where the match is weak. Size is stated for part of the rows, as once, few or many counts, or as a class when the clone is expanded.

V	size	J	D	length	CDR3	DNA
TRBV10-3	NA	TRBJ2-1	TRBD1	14	CAISAFGQDNEQFF	TGTGCCATCAGTGCTTTCGGACAGGACAATGAGCAGTTCTTC
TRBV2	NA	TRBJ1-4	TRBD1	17	CASGYSGTGTFGEKLFF	TGTGCCAGCGGCTATTCCGGGACAGGGACGTTTGGCGAAAAACTGTTTTTT
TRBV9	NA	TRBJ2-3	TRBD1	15	CASSVQGAGTDTQYF	TGTGCCAGCAGCGTCCAGGGGGCCGGCACAGATACGCAGTATTTT
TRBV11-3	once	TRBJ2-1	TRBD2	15	CASSLGGSLYNEQFF	TGTGCCAGCAGCTTGGGAGGGAGCCTCTACAATGAGCAGTTCTTC
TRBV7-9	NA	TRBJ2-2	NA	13	CASSRVEGGELFF	TGTGCCAGCAGCCGGGTCGAGGGCGGGGAGCTGTTTTTT
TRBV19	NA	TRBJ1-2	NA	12	CASTSDGAGYTF	TGTGCCAGTACCTCGGACGGTGCAGGCTACACCTTC
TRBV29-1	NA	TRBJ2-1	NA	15	CSVQARGDSYNEQFF	TGCAGCGTTCAGGCCAGGGGGGACTCCTACAATGAGCAGTTCTTC
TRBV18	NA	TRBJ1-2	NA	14	CASSPNWGRDGYTF	TGTGCCAGCTCACCCAATTGGGGGAGGGATGGCTACACCTTC
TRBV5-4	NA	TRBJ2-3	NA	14	CASSSPEGTTTQYF	TGTGCCAGCAGCTCCCCGGAGGGCACGACTACGCAGTATTTT
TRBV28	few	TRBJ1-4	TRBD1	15	CASSTSDRGNEKLFF	TGTGCCAGCAGTACCTCGGACAGGGGTAATGAAAAACTGTTTTTT
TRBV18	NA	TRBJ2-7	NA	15	CASSLTGVLGYEQYF	TGTGCCAGCTCACTCACGGGGGTTTTGGGCTACGAGCAGTACTTC
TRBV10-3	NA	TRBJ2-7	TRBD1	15	CAISVDRDRTYEQYF	TGTGCCATCAGTGTGGACCGGGACAGAACCTACGAGCAGTACTTC
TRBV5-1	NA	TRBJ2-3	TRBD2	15	CASGGLAGGPDTQYF	TGCGCCAGCGGGGGCCTAGCGGGAGGGCCAGATACGCAGTATTTT